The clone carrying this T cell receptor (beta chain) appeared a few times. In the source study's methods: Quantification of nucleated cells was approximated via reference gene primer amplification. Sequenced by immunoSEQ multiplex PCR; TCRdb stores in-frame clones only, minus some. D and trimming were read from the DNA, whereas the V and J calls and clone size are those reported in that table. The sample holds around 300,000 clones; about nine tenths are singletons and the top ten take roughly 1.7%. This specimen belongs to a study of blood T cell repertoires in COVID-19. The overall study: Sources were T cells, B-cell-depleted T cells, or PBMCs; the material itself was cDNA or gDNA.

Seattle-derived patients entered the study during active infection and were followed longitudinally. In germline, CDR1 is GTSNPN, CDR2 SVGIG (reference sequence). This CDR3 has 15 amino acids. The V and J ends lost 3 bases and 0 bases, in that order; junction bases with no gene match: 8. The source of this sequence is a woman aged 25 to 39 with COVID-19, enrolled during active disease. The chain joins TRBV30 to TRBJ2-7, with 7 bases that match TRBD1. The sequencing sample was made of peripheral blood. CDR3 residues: CAWRAPGTDSYEQYF. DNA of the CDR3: TGTGCCTGGAGGGCACCCGGGACAGACTCCTACGAGCAGTACTTC.